The 29 T cell receptor beta chains presented below share a single source sample, sequenced in a study of blood T cell repertoires in COVID-19. Generated by immunoSEQ multiplex PCR, the TCRdb table keeps only in-frame clones and is missing some. The sample records some 150,000 clones, just under 85% being singletons. Sequencing was done on a sample of peripheral blood. These receptors were obtained from a woman older than 75 with acute or convalescent COVID-19.

The rearrangement joins TRBV7-8 to TRBJ1-1; maybe TRBD1 (5 bases). The V end lost 5 bases, the J end lost 1 base, and 8 bases lay between the germline ends. CDR3 length equals 13 residues. Germline CDR1 and CDR2: SGHVS and FQNEAQ. CDR3 protein: CASSQRGNTEAFF. CDR3 sequence (DNA): TGTGCCAGCAGCCAAAGGGGGAACACTGAAGCTTTCTTT. Complete variable domain (other parts from reference TRBV7-8 and TRBJ1-1): GAGVSQSPRYKVAKRGQDVALRCDPISGHVSLFWYQQALGQGPEFLTYFQNEAQLDKSGLPSDRFFAERPEGSVSTLKIQRTQQEDSAVYLCASSQRGNTEAFFGQGTRLTVV.

This clone was seen a handful of times. The V and J genes are TRBV7-9 and TRBJ2-3, with 12 nucleotides matching TRBD2. Germline values: CDR1 SEHNR, CDR2 FQNEAQ (reference sequence). The CDR3 loop spans 16 amino acids. Trimming removed 3 bases from V and 4 bases from J; junction bases left unmatched: 5. CDR3 sequence reads: CASSFGLAGRSDTQYF. The CDR3, as DNA: TGTGCCAGCAGCTTCGGACTAGCGGGGAGGTCAGATACGCAGTATTTT. Full variable domain (remainder filled in from reference TRBV7-9 and TRBJ2-3): DTGVSQNPRHKITKRGQNVTFRCDPISEHNRLYWYRQTLGQGPEFLTYFQNEAQLEKSRLLSDRFSAERPKGSFSTLEIQRTEQGDSAMYLCASSFGLAGRSDTQYFGPGTRLTVL.

V is TRBV5-1 and J is TRBJ1-1, with unresolved D. CDR1 and CDR2 from the germline V gene are SGHRS and YFSETQ. The CDR3 is made up of 13 amino acids. The V and J ends lost 6 bases and 2 bases respectively, with 11 bases between them. In DNA form, the CDR3 reads TGCGCCAGCAAGGAGCAACCCAACACTGAAGCTTTCTTT. It specifies CASKEQPNTEAFF.

This clone has only a few counts. V gene TRBV29-1 combines with J gene TRBJ1-6; D is ambiguous. There are 13 residues in the CDR3. The germline V gene has CDR1 SQVTM and CDR2 ANQGSEA. The V end lost 3 bases, the J end lost 9 bases, and 12 bases lay between the germline ends. The CDR3 coding sequence is TGCAGCGTTGAGGCGGGAATTGGTTCACCCCTCCACTTT. Translated, it gives CSVEAGIGSPLHF.

The CDR3 protein is CASSPGISGPQETQYF. CDR3 nucleotide sequence: TGTGCCAGCTCACCAGGGATTAGCGGGCCACAAGAGACCCAGTACTTC. J is TRBJ2-5 and V is TRBV18; 7 bases agree with TRBD2. Germline values: CDR1 KGHSH, CDR2 LQKENI. V dropped 2 bases and J dropped 2; count of bases not matched to a gene: 8. The CDR3 extends over 16 amino acids.

This rearrangement joins TRBV28 to TRBJ2-7; 9 bases match TRBD1. The trim removed 7 bases at V and 1 base at J, leaving 5 bases unmatched. Germline lookup yields CDR1 MDHEN and CDR2 SYDVKM. The CDR3 consists of 14 residues. The CDR3 sequence: CASTGTGTSYEQYF. For the CDR3, the DNA is TGTGCCAGCACGGGGACAGGGACTTCCTACGAGCAGTACTTC.

V and J are TRBV9 and TRBJ1-2, with 9 bases fitting TRBD1. Germline lookup yields CDR1 SGDLS and CDR2 YYNGEE. The CDR3 consists of 16 residues. With 4 bases clipped from V and 2 bases from J, the junction kept 9 bases outside the gene matches. This CDR3 is CASSQQGQGPNYGYTF. The CDR3 DNA reads as TGTGCCAGCAGCCAACAGGGACAGGGCCCCAACTATGGCTACACCTTC.

The rearrangement links TRBV30 to TRBJ2-3; 7 bases agree with TRBD2. CDR3 length: 16 residues. From germline, CDR1 is GTSNPN and CDR2 SVGIG (reference sequence). V was clipped by 2 bases and J by 4 bases; unmatched bases: 12. CDR3: CAWSSVGGDQPDTQYF. DNA of the CDR3: TGTGCCTGGAGTAGTGTTGGGGGGGACCAACCAGATACGCAGTATTTT.

This sequence joins TRBV3-1 (or the pseudogene TRBV3-2) and TRBJ1-2, with 7 bases that match TRBD1. The CDR3 spans 14 residues. Trimming removed 1 base from V and 3 bases from J; junction bases left unmatched: 2. Germline values: CDR1 LGHDT, CDR2 YNNKEL (reference sequence). This CDR3 reads CASSQGDSYYGYTF. The CDR3 coding sequence is TGTGCCAGCAGCCAAGGGGACAGCTACTATGGCTACACCTTC.

The rearrangement links TRBV11-2 to TRBJ2-1; the match to TRBD2 covers 8 bases. CDR1 is SGHAT and CDR2 is FQNNGV in the germline V gene. The CDR3 covers 17 residues. The trim removed 2 bases at V and 8 bases at J, leaving 14 bases unmatched. The CDR3 protein is CASSLTAGASSRYEQFF. DNA of the CDR3: TGTGCCAGCAGCTTAACAGCGGGGGCCTCCTCACGGTATGAGCAGTTCTTC.

The gene calls are TRBV5-1 and TRBJ2-5; weak D call: TRBD1 (6 bases). The CDR3 consists of 19 residues. V was pared by 3 bases and J by 1 base, with 25 bases between. Germline V gene data show CDR1 as SGHRS and CDR2 as YFSETQ. The CDR3 loop reads CASSSFERGHSRAQETQYF. Written as DNA, the CDR3 is TGCGCCAGCAGCTCCTTCGAAAGGGGACACTCCCGGGCCCAAGAGACCCAGTACTTC.

The rearrangement links TRBV4-3 to TRBJ2-5; 10 positions match TRBD2. Germline trimming cut 0 bases from V and 4 bases from J; bases unmatched to any gene: 8. This CDR3 has 17 amino acids. Per germline, CDR1 LGHNA and CDR2 YSLEER. DNA for the CDR3: TGCGCCAGCAGCCAAGATTCGAGCGGGGGGGCTCGAGAGACCCAGTACTTC. Translated, it gives CASSQDSSGGARETQYF.

The V call is TRBV30, the J call TRBJ1-2; 7 bases match TRBD1. With V trimmed by 7 bases and J by 4 bases, 15 bases remained unmatched. The germline V gene has CDR1 GTSNPN and CDR2 SVGIG (reference sequence). This CDR3 is built from 15 residues. The CDR3 protein is CASTSKGTAFYGYTF. CDR3 coding DNA: TGTGCCTCGACCTCTAAGGGGACAGCTTTCTATGGCTACACCTTC.

Here the CDR3 DNA reads TGTGCCAGTACCTGGGACAGGAATCAGCCCCAGCATTTT. Translated: CASTWDRNQPQHF. This chain connects TRBV19 to TRBJ1-5; 8 bases are shared with TRBD1. CDR1 and CDR2 (germline): LNHDA, SQIVND (reference sequence). The V segment lost 7 bases and the J segment 4 bases; nucleotides outside the gene matches: 3. This CDR3 is built from 13 residues.

J is TRBJ1-2 and V is TRBV15, with TRBD1 matching 10 bases. The V and J ends lost 0 bases and 0 bases, in that order; junction bases with no gene match: 4. The CDR3 covers 17 residues. CDR1 is LNHNV, CDR2 YYDKDF, per germline (reference sequence). CDR3 residues: CATSREIGTGANYGYTF. The CDR3 DNA reads TGTGCCACCAGCAGAGAAATAGGGACAGGGGCTAACTATGGCTACACCTTC.

This clone has at least ten counts. V is TRBV15 and J is TRBJ1-2; possible D gene TRBD1, 5 bases. The ends were cut back, 5 bases at V and 4 bases at J, with 11 bases in the middle. The CDR3 sequence is 13 residues long. The V gene's germline CDR1 is LNHNV and CDR2 YYDKDF (reference sequence). The CDR3 DNA reads as TGTGCCACCAGCGTGACAGCGTCCTATGGCTACACCTTC. Its translation: CATSVTASYGYTF.

The V and J genes are TRBV4-3 and TRBJ1-2; weak D call: TRBD1 (6 bases). The CDR3 length is 15 residues. Between the trimmed V and J ends, which lost 3 bases and 8 bases, there was a span of 19 bases. From germline, CDR1 is LGHNA and CDR2 YSLEER. CDR3 sequence (DNA): TGCGCCAGCAGCCAGGAAGTAGGGGGACGTATGGGCTACACCTTC. Translation: CASSQEVGGRMGYTF.

J is TRBJ2-6 and V is TRBV29-1, with unresolved D. Trimming removed 1 base at V and 2 bases at J, with 9 bases between. The CDR3 covers 15 residues. Germline assignment: CDR1 SQVTM and CDR2 ANQGSEA. The DNA for the CDR3 is TGCAGCGTTGAAGGCCCGCGGACTGGGGCCAACGTCCTGACTTTC. Amino acids: CSVEGPRTGANVLTF.

V and J are TRBV19 and TRBJ1-5; D may be TRBD1 (5 bases). V gave up 5 bases and J gave up 0 bases, with 14 bases separating them. This CDR3 is built from 16 residues. Germline V gives CDR1 LNHDA, CDR2 SQIVND (reference sequence). CDR3 sequence: CASSPRDWISNQPQHF. The CDR3 DNA is TGTGCCAGTAGTCCCCGGGACTGGATTAGCAATCAGCCCCAGCATTTT. Full variable domain (rest looked up from reference TRBV19 and TRBJ1-5): DGGITQSPKYLFRKEGQNVTLSCEQNLNHDAMYWYRQDPGQGLRLIYYSQIVNDFQKGDIAEGYSVSREKKESFPLTVTSAQKNPTAFYLCASSPRDWISNQPQHFGDGTRLSIL.

This clone was detected only a few times. V usage is TRBV19 and J usage is TRBJ1-4; 7 bases are shared with TRBD1. Germline V gene sequence: CDR1 LNHDA, CDR2 SQIVND (reference sequence). The CDR3 runs 15 residues. With 3 bases clipped from V and 8 bases from J, the junction kept 9 bases outside the gene matches. The CDR3 protein is CASSMGTVVDEKLFF. CDR3 bases: TGTGCCAGTAGTATGGGGACAGTAGTGGACGAAAAACTGTTTTTT.

The gene calls are TRBV10-3 and TRBJ1-3, with TRBD1 matching 10 bases. CDR3 length: 15 residues. With V trimmed by 11 bases and J by 0 bases, 7 bases remained unmatched. In germline, CDR1 is ENHRY, CDR2 SYGVKD. CDR3 sequence: CAVGQGDFSGNTIYF. CDR3 nucleotides: TGTGCCGTTGGACAGGGGGACTTCTCTGGAAACACCATATATTTT.

The chain uses TRBV5-1 and TRBJ2-7; D is possibly TRBD2 (5 bases). Deletions cut 4 bases from V and 3 bases from J, with 14 bases between. The CDR3 is 14 residues long. The V gene's germline CDR1 is SGHRS and CDR2 YFSETQ. The CDR3 is CASSLRTGYYEQYF. The CDR3 nucleotides are TGCGCCAGCAGCCTACGGACGGGGTACTACGAGCAGTACTTC.

The rearrangement joins TRBV9 to TRBJ1-1; the D gene is possibly TRBD1 (6 bases). Germline V gene lookup returns CDR1 SGDLS and CDR2 YYNGEE. CDR3 length equals 13 residues. V lost 3 bases, J lost 7 bases, and 13 bases lay in between. The CDR3 loop reads CASSAHREGEAFF. CDR3 nucleotide sequence: TGTGCCAGCAGCGCACACAGGGAGGGTGAAGCTTTCTTT.

The gene calls are TRBV6-5 and TRBJ2-7, with 7 positions matching TRBD1. V shed 5 bases, J shed 6 bases, and the junction held 13 bases outside the gene matches. CDR1 is MNHEY, CDR2 SVGAGI, per germline. CDR3 length: 15 residues. In nucleotides, the CDR3 is TGTGCCAGCAGTCTCCGGACAGGCGGGTTGGTCGAGCAGTACTTC. Encoded protein: CASSLRTGGLVEQYF.

V gene TRBV4-1 combines with J gene TRBJ2-2; D perhaps matches TRBD1 (6 bases). Looked up from germline, CDR1 is MGHRA and CDR2 is YSYEKL. CDR3 length: 18 residues. V was clipped by 4 bases and J by 0 bases, with 18 bases between them. The CDR3 here is CASSPPAGAHTNTGELFF. The CDR3 bases are TGCGCCAGCAGCCCACCAGCAGGGGCACACACGAACACCGGGGAGCTGTTTTTT.

The chain carries TRBV30 and TRBJ1-1; D perhaps matches TRBD1 (5 bases). Trimming left V 5 bases short and J 7 bases short, with 23 bases between. The CDR3 extends over 15 amino acids. Per the germline V gene, CDR1 is GTSNPN and CDR2 is SVGIG (reference sequence). The CDR3 DNA reads TGTGCCTGGTTGGGCCTTGGCCAGGGAGGAGTTGAAGCTTTCTTT. As protein: CAWLGLGQGGVEAFF.

This chain joins TRBV6-6 and TRBJ2-3, with D possibly being TRBD2 (6 bases). Germline-derived CDR1 and CDR2 are MNHNY and SVGAGI (reference sequence). Trimming took off 0 bases at V and 0 bases at J, with 7 bases between the two ends. The CDR3 length is 15 residues. The CDR3 coding sequence is TGTGCCAGCAGTTACTCGGCGGGGAGCACAGATACGCAGTATTTT. Protein sequence: CASSYSAGSTDTQYF.

The chain employs TRBV24-1 and TRBJ2-6; 9 bases line up with TRBD1. CDR1 is KGHDR and CDR2 is SFDVKD in the germline V gene. V lost 2 bases and J lost 0; bases outside the gene matches: 7. This CDR3 has 19 residues. The chain's CDR3 is CATSDSRDRARSGANVLTF. The CDR3, as DNA: TGTGCCACCAGTGATTCCCGGGACAGGGCACGCTCTGGGGCCAACGTCCTGACTTTC.

This chain connects TRBV5-4 to TRBJ2-1, with D possibly TRBD1 on 6 matching bases. Trimming removed 4 bases at V and 4 bases at J, with 15 bases between. The CDR3 sequence is 15 residues long. Germline V gives CDR1 SGHNT, CDR2 YYREEE (reference sequence). CDR3 sequence (DNA): TGTGCCAGCAGCGCCGGCACAGGGATATACAATGAGCAGTTCTTC. Encoded protein: CASSAGTGIYNEQFF.